In this sample, the clone carrying this T cell receptor beta chain turned up many times. Gene-specific TRAV and TRBV primers were used for first-strand cDNA, covering alpha and beta chains. Both a constant-region primer and a V-primer adapter served to amplify TCRs across 15 to 25 PCR cycles. mRNA that had been isolated underwent amplification through in vitro transcription. TCRdb re-called the reads through MiXCR, storing one row per CDR3 protein. The sample has roughly 54,000 distinct CDR3 sequences, around 27% seen once. The time point was: before trial treatment. The donors' treatment consisted of nivolumab, ipilimumab, aspirin, low-dose cyclophosphamide and low-dose radiotherapy. Each eligible patient had an advanced solid tumor, and these tumors lacked tumor-infiltrating lymphocytes. This entry comes from a study of low-dose radiotherapy and immunotherapy resistance in tumors. Study-wide context: Patients were given intravenous nivolumab 240 mg every two weeks plus ipilimumab 1 mg/kg every six weeks.

This receptor was identified in a male donor with prostate cancer. The sample was PBMCs, taken before treatment.

DNA of the CDR3: TGTGCCAGCACTGTTCTTGTTTCTTCCAATGAGCAGTTCTTC. Translating gives CASTVLVSSNEQFF. The rearrangement joins TRBV6-1 to TRBJ2-1, with D unclear. The germline V gene encodes CDR1 MNHNS and CDR2 SASEGT. V lost 7 bases and J 6 bases, leaving 16 bases between the germline ends. The CDR3 has 14 residues.